These 5 T cell receptor beta chains were sequenced from one sample in a study of blood T cells in healthy people across ages (dated by TCRdb to 2015 to 2017). Libraries came from 5' RACE. The sequencer was an Illumina HiSeq 2500. A second about 7 to 12 cycle PCR used a sample-barcoded 5' primer and a J-beta primer mix. Through fastp at Q25 and MiXCR, TCRdb rebuilt clones from the public reads, retaining in-frame beta chains. Entries that share a CDR3 protein sequence are merged under the most common genes and DNA. The sample table lists 650,000 to 900,000 distinct CDR3 sequences, less than 80% of them with a count of one. The ten most abundant clones make up around a quarter of the sample. Material: blood. These receptors were obtained from a man aged 25-40 years in good health.

The V gene is TRBV29-1, the J gene TRBJ2-7, with D perhaps TRBD2 (7 bases). The germline V gene encodes CDR1 SQVTM and CDR2 ANQGSEA. This CDR3 contains 14 residues. The V and J ends lost 3 bases and 2 bases respectively, with 14 bases between them. CDR3 loop: CSVDAGAHTYEQYF. For the CDR3, the DNA is TGCAGCGTTGACGCGGGGGCACACACCTACGAGCAGTACTTC.

The J gene is TRBJ2-7, the V gene TRBV6-5, with D tentatively TRBD1 or TRBD2 (5 bases each). The CDR3 consists of 15 residues. Trimming removed 0 bases at V and 4 bases at J, with 13 bases between. Per germline, CDR1 MNHEY and CDR2 SVGAGI. DNA for the CDR3: TGTGCCAGCAGTTACTCCGGGGCAGGAACTTACGAGCAGTACTTC. It codes for CASSYSGAGTYEQYF.

CDR3 region: CSVEPYNEQFF. CDR3 in DNA: TGCAGCGTTGAACCCTACAATGAGCAGTTCTTC. This chain links TRBV29-1 with TRBJ2-1; D is unresolved. V lost 2 bases, J lost 2 bases, and 1 base lay in between. Per the germline V gene, CDR1 is SQVTM and CDR2 is ANQGSEA. This CDR3 is built from 11 residues.

The chain combines TRBV5-8 with TRBJ2-4; no clear D. Near its end, the DNA agrees better with TRBJ2-7, so the J call may be wrong. Per germline, CDR1 SGHTS and CDR2 YDEGEE. This CDR3 comprises 15 residues. DNA of the CDR3: TGTGCCAGCAGCGTCGGGTCTGGCAGAGACTACGAGCAGTACTTC. It is translated as CASSVGSGRDYEQYF.

The V call is TRBV7-6, the J call TRBJ1-5; D remains unclear. The CDR3 has 13 amino acids. Between the trimmed V and J ends, which lost 3 bases and 7 bases, there was a span of 10 bases. CDR1 SGHVS and CDR2 FNYEAQ come from the germline V gene. CDR3 sequence reads: CASSFGRRQPQHF. DNA for the CDR3: TGTGCCAGCAGCTTCGGACGGCGACAGCCCCAGCATTTT.